This T cell receptor (beta chain) was sequenced for a study of beta chain features in type 1 diabetes. This clone was seen a few times. This CDR3 is 14 amino acids long. Germline lookup yields CDR1 SGHAT and CDR2 FQNNGV. The V gene lost 4 bases and the J gene lost 4 bases, with 13 bases spanning the gap. cDNA synthesis used the whole RNA isolate, giving expressed TCRB sequences. The method was immunoSEQ multiplex PCR; TCRdb's version includes in-frame clones alone and lacks a portion of them. The sample holds around 140,000 clones, around a tenth seen once. The sequencing sample was made of central memory CD4+ T cells from blood. This TCR derives from a woman aged 40 to 50 in good health. The chain combines TRBV11-2 with TRBJ2-5; D uncertain. The CDR3 region is CASSSRPSGETQYF. CDR3 DNA sequence: TGTGCCAGCAGCTCGCGCCCTTCGGGAGAGACCCAGTACTTC. The full variable domain, rest sourced from reference TRBV11-2 and TRBJ2-5, is EAGVAQSPRYKIIEKRQSVAFWCNPISGHATLYWYQQILGQGPKLLIQFQNNGVVDDSQLPKDRFSAERLKGVDSTLKIQPAKLEDSAVYLCASSSRPSGETQYFGPGTRLLVL.